The clone carrying this TCR beta chain was observed at least ten times. Its antigen is as yet unknown. Amplification targeted the TCR beta CDR3 regions, with RNA transcripts as the source material. HTBI primers were used in a first-round RT-PCR, which preceded a second-round multiplex PCR. TCRdb used MiXCR to reprocess the multiplex PCR reads, holding one entry per CDR3 protein. The repertoire holds approximately 500,000 distinct CDR3 sequences, with approximately 14% as singletons. The CDR3 totals 12 residues. Trimming left V 0 bases short and J 8 bases short, with 11 bases between. Germline CDR1 DFQATT, CDR2 SNEGSKA (reference sequence). These data originate in a study of Graves' ophthalmopathy and Graves' hyperthyroidism. Study information: Samples of peripheral blood were obtained at initial diagnosis, prior to treatment of any kind. Points from the study as a whole: Ophthalmopathy progression cases were predicted by the model with approximately 70% sensitivity and 72% to 85% specificity.

The V call is TRBV20-1, the J call TRBJ2-7; D gene unclear. Specimen: blood. The clonotype comes from a woman aged 25 to 45 with Graves' ophthalmopathy. This CDR3 reads CSARDEAPQQYF. In nucleotides, the CDR3 is TGCAGTGCTAGAGATGAGGCTCCGCAGCAGTACTTC.